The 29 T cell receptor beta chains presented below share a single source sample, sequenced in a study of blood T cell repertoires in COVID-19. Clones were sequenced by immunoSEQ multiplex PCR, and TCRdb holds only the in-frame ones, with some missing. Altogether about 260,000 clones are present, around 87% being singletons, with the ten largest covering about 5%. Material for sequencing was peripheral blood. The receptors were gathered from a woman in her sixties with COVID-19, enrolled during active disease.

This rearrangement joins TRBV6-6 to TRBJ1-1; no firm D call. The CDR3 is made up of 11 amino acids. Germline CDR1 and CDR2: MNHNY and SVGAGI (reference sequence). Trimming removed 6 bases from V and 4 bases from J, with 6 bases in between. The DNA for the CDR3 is TGTGCCAGCAGGGAGGGCACTGAAGCTTTCTTT. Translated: CASREGTEAFF.

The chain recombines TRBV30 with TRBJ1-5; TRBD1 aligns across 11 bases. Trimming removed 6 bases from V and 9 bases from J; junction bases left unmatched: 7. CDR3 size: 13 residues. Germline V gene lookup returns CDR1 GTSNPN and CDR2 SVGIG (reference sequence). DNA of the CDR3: TGTGCCTGTGGGACAGGGGGGGATCGGCCCCAGCATTTT. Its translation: CACGTGGDRPQHF.

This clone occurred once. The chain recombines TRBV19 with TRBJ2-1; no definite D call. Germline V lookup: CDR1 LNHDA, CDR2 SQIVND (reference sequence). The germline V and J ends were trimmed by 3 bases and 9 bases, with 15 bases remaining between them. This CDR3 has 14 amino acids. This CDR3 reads CASSINRGYGEQFF. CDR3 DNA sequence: TGTGCCAGTAGTATTAATAGAGGTTACGGTGAGCAGTTCTTC.

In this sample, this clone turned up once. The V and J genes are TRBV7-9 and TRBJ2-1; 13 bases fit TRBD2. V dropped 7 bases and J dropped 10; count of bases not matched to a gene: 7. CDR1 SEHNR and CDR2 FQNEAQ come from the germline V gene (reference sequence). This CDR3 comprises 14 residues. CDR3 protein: CASTIPGLAGEQFF. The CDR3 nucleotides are TGTGCCAGCACCATTCCGGGACTAGCGGGAGAGCAGTTCTTC.

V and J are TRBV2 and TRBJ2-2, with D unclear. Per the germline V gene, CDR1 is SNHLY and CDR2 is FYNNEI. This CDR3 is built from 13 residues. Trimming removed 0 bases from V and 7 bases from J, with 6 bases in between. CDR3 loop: CASSEARSGELFF. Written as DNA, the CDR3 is TGTGCCAGCAGTGAAGCTAGGAGCGGGGAGCTGTTTTTT. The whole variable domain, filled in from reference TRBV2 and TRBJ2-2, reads EPEVTQTPSHQVTQMGQEVILRCVPISNHLYFYWYRQILGQKVEFLVSFYNNEISEKSEIFDDQFSVERPDGSNFTLKIRSTKLEDSAMYFCASSEARSGELFFGEGSRLTVL.

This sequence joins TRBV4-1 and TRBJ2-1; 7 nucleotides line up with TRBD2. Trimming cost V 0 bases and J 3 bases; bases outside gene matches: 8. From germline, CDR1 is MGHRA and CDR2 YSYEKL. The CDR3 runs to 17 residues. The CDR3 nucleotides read TGCGCCAGCAGCCAAGACTTAGGCCGCGGGAGCTACAATGAGCAGTTCTTC. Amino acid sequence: CASSQDLGRGSYNEQFF.

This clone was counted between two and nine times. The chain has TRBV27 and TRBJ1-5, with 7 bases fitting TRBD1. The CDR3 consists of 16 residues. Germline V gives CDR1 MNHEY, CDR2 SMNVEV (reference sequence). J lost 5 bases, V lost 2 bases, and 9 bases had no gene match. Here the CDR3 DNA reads TGTGCCAGCAGTTTAGGTAAATGGCAGGGGGATCAGCCCCAGCATTTT. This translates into CASSLGKWQGDQPQHF.

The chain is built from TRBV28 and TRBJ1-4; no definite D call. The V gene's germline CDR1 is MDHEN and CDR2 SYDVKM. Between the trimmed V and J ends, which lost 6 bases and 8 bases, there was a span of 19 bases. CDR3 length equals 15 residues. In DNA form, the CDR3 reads TGTGCCAGCAGGTCGACCGGGATGTGGGGAGAAAAACTGTTTTTT. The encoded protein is CASRSTGMWGEKLFF.

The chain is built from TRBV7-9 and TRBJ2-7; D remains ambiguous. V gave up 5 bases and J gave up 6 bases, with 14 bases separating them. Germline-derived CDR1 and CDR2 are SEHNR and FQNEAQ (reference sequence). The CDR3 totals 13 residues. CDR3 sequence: CASSPRLSGEQYF. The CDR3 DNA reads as TGTGCCAGCAGCCCTCGGCTCTCGGGCGAGCAGTACTTC.

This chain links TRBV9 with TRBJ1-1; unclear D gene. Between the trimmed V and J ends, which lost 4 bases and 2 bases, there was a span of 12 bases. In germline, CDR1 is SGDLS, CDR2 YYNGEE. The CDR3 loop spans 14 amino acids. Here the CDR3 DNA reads TGTGCCAGCAGCAAATCAGGAGGTAACACTGAAGCTTTCTTT. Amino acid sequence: CASSKSGGNTEAFF.

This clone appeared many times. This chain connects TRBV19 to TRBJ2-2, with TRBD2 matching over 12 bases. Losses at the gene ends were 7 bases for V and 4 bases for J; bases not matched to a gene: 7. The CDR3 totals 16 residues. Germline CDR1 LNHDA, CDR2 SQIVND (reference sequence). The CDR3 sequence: CASKRLAGAATGELFF. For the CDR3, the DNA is TGTGCCAGTAAACGACTAGCGGGAGCGGCCACCGGGGAGCTGTTTTTT. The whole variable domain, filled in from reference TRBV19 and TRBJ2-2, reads DGGITQSPKYLFRKEGQNVTLSCEQNLNHDAMYWYRQDPGQGLRLIYYSQIVNDFQKGDIAEGYSVSREKKESFPLTVTSAQKNPTAFYLCASKRLAGAATGELFFGEGSRLTVL.

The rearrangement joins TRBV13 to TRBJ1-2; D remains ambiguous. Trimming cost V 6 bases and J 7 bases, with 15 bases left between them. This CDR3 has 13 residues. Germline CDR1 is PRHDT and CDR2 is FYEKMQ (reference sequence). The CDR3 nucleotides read TGTGCCAGCAGTCTAGATACCACTGCTGGCTACACCTTC. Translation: CASSLDTTAGYTF.

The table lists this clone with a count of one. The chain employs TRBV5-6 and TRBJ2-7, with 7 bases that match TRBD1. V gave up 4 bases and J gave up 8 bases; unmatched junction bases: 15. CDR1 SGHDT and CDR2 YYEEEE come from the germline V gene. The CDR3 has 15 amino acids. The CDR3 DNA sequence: TGTGCCAGCAGCGCTCCGGAGACAGGGCCCCTCAAGCAGTACTTC. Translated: CASSAPETGPLKQYF.

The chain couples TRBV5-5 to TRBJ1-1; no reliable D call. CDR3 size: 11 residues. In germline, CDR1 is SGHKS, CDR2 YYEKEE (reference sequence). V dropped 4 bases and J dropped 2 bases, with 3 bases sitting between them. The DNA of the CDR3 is TGTGCCAGCAGCCAAAACACTGAAGCTTTCTTT. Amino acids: CASSQNTEAFF.

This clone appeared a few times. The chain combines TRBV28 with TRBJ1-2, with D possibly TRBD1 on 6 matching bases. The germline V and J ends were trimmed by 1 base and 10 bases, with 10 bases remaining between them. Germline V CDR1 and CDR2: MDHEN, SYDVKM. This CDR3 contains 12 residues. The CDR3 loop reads CASSLLQGPYTF. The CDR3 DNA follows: TGTGCCAGCAGTTTATTGCAGGGGCCCTACACCTTC.

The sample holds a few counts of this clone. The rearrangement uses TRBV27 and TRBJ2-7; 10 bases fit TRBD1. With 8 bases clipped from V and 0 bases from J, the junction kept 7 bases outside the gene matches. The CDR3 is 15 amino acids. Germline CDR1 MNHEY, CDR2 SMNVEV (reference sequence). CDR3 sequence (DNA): TGTGCCAGCCGACGCGGGACAGGGGACTCCTACGAGCAGTACTTC. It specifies CASRRGTGDSYEQYF.

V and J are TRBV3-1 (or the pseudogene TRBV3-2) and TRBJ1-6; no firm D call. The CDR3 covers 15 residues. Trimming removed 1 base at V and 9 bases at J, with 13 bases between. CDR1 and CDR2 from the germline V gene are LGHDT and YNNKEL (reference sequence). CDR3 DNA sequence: TGTGCCAGCAGCCAAGGTTACCCCAGTGGTTCACCCCTCCACTTT. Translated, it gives CASSQGYPSGSPLHF.

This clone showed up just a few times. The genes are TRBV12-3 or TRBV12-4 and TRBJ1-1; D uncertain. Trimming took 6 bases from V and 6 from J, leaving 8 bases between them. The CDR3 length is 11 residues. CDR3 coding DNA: TGTGCCAGCAGCCCCCAGGCTGAAGCTTTCTTT. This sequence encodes CASSPQAEAFF.

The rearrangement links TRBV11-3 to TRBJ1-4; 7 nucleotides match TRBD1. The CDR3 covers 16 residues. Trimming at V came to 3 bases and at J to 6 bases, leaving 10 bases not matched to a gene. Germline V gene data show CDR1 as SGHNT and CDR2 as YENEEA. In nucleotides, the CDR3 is TGTGCCAGCAGCTTCCAGACAGGGATGGGTCATGAAAAACTGTTTTTT. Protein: CASSFQTGMGHEKLFF.

The CDR3 region is CASSGWKNTEAFF. The CDR3, as DNA: TGTGCCAGTAGCGGGTGGAAGAACACTGAAGCTTTCTTT. This sequence joins TRBV19 and TRBJ1-1; no definite D call. Germline CDR1 reads LNHDA; CDR2 reads SQIVND (reference sequence). CDR3 length: 13 residues. Trimming took off 6 bases at V and 1 base at J, with 9 bases between the two ends.

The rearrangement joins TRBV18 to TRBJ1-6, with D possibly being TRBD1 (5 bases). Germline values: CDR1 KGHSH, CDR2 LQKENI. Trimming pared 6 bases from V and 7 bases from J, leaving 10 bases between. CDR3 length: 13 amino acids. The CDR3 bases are TGTGCCAGCTCGTCGGGGGAGAATTCACCCCTCCACTTT. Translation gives CASSSGENSPLHF.

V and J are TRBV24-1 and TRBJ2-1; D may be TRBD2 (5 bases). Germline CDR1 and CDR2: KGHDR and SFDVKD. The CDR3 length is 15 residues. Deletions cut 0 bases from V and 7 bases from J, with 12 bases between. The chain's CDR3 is CATSDLSTPGNEQFF. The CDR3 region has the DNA TGTGCCACCAGTGATTTGAGCACTCCGGGGAATGAGCAGTTCTTC.

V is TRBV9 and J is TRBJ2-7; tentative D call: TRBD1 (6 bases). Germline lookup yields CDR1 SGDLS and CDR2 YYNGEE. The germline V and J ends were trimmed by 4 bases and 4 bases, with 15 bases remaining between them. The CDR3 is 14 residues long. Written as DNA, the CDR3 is TGTGCCAGCAGCAAAGCGTGGGGGCTATACGAGCAGTACTTC. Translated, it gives CASSKAWGLYEQYF.

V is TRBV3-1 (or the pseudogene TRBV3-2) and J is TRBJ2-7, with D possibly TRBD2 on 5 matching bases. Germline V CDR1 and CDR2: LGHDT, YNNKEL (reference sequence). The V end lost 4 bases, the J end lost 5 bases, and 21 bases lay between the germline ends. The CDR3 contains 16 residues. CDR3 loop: CASSLSRAGLGNEQYF. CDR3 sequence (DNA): TGTGCCAGCAGCCTCTCGAGGGCGGGCCTAGGGAACGAGCAGTACTTC.

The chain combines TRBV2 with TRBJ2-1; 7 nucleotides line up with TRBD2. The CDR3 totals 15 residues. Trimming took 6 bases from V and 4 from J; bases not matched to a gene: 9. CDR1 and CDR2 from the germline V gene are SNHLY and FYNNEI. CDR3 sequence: CASSLQSGKYNEQFF. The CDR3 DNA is TGTGCCAGCAGCCTTCAGAGCGGGAAATACAATGAGCAGTTCTTC.

CDR3 loop: CASKQGQEKLFF. CDR3 DNA sequence: TGTGCCAGCAAACAGGGCCAGGAAAAACTGTTTTTT. V is TRBV6-5 and J is TRBJ1-4; TRBD1 is a possible D gene (6 bases). Trimming removed 7 bases from V and 8 bases from J, with 11 bases in between. Germline V gene sequence: CDR1 MNHEY, CDR2 SVGAGI. This CDR3 comprises 12 residues.

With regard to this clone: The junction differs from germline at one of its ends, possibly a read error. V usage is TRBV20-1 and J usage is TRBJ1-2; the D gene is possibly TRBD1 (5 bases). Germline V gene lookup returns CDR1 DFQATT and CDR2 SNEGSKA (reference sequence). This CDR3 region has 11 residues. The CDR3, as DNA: TGCAGTGCAACCGCCGGCATAGGGGCCTCCTTC. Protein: CSATAGIGASF.

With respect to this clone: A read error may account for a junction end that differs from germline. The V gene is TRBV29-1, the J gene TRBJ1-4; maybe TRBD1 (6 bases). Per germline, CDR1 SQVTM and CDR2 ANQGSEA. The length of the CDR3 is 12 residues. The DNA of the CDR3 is TGCAGCGTAGAAGTACAGGGAGAAAAACTGTTTTTT. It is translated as CSVEVQGEKLFF.

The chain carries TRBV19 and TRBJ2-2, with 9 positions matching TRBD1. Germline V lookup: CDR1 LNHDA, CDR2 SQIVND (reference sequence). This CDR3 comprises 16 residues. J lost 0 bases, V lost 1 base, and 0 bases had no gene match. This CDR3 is CASSIGQGANTGELFF. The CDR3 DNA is TGTGCCAGTAGTATAGGACAGGGGGCGAACACCGGGGAGCTGTTTTTT.